A single sample gave rise to the 21 T cell receptor beta chains below, sequenced in a study of blood T cell repertoires in COVID-19. Profiling relied on immunoSEQ multiplex PCR, and the TCRdb table lists in-frame clones only, not all of them. The table shows 400,000 to 550,000 clones, with nearly 90% occurring only once. The sample comprised PBMCs or T cells enriched from blood (not recorded which). These receptors all stem from a woman between 18 and 29 years old with acute COVID-19.

The CDR3 is CASRQGSTEAFF. The CDR3, as DNA: TGCGCCAGCAGACAGGGGAGCACTGAAGCTTTCTTT. This chain joins TRBV10-2 and TRBJ1-1, with 7 bases lining up with TRBD1. Trimming removed 6 bases from V and 4 bases from J; junction bases left unmatched: 2. From germline, CDR1 is WSHSY and CDR2 SAAADI. The CDR3 is 12 amino acids.

J is TRBJ1-6 and V is TRBV18, with 7 positions matching TRBD1. After removal of 2 bases from V and 8 bases from J, the junction contained 6 bases not matched to a gene. Germline-derived CDR1 and CDR2 are KGHSH and LQKENI. There are 15 residues in the CDR3. Written as DNA, the CDR3 is TGTGCCAGCTCACCAATGGGTCAGGGGGATTCACCCCTCCACTTT. Translation gives CASSPMGQGDSPLHF.

This clone was counted a single time. This chain connects TRBV30 to TRBJ2-1, with 8 bases lining up with TRBD1. J lost 6 bases, V lost 2 bases, and 3 bases had no gene match. The CDR3 spans 13 residues. Per the germline V gene, CDR1 is GTSNPN and CDR2 is SVGIG (reference sequence). In DNA form, the CDR3 reads TGTGCCTGGAGTTCTGACAGGGGCAATGAGCAGTTCTTC. It translates to CAWSSDRGNEQFF.

The chain recombines TRBV15 with TRBJ1-4; D is uncertain. CDR1 is LNHNV, CDR2 YYDKDF, per germline (reference sequence). This CDR3 spans 13 amino acids. V dropped 0 bases and J dropped 10 bases, with 9 bases sitting between them. CDR3 DNA: TGTGCCACCAGCAGAGATCAGGTTGGAAAACTGTTTTTT. Residues: CATSRDQVGKLFF. The variable domain in full, completed from reference TRBV15 and TRBJ1-4, reads DAMVIQNPRYQVTQFGKPVTLSCSQTLNHNVMYWYQQKSSQAPKLLFHYYDKDFNNEADTPDNFQSRRPNTSFCFLDIRSPGLGDTAMYLCATSRDQVGKLFFGSGTQLSVL.

CDR3 in amino acids: CAITASHEQFF. CDR3 coding DNA: TGTGCCATCACCGCTAGTCATGAGCAGTTCTTC. The chain carries TRBV10-3 and TRBJ2-1; D gene ambiguous. The CDR3 has 11 residues. Per germline, CDR1 ENHRY and CDR2 SYGVKD. V was trimmed by 7 bases and J by 8 bases, leaving 9 bases between them.

The chain recombines TRBV11-2 with TRBJ2-2, with TRBD2 matching over 9 bases. This CDR3 comprises 17 residues. Germline V lookup: CDR1 SGHAT, CDR2 FQNNGV. V dropped 0 bases and J dropped 4; count of bases not matched to a gene: 6. The CDR3 region has the DNA TGTGCCAGCAGCTTAGATCGTGGGACTAGCAGCACCGGGGAGCTGTTTTTT. Translating gives CASSLDRGTSSTGELFF.

This chain joins TRBV6-4 and TRBJ1-6; the D gene is possibly TRBD1 (6 bases). V lost 3 bases and J 7 bases, leaving 10 bases between the germline ends. Germline CDR1 and CDR2: MRHNA and SNTAGT. This CDR3 spans 14 amino acids. CDR3 in amino acids: CASSELDRNSPLHF. The CDR3 DNA follows: TGTGCCAGCAGTGAGTTAGACAGGAATTCACCCCTCCACTTT.

This chain links TRBV7-9 with TRBJ1-2, with a tentative D call TRBD1 (6 bases). Trimming left V 4 bases short and J 7 bases short, with 22 bases between. Germline V gives CDR1 SEHNR, CDR2 FQNEAQ (reference sequence). This CDR3 spans 16 amino acids. Here the CDR3 reads CASSSLKEQGIGGYTF. The CDR3, as DNA: TGTGCCAGCAGCTCACTTAAAGAGCAGGGGATAGGTGGCTACACCTTC.

This sequence joins TRBV7-9 and TRBJ2-2; perhaps TRBD1 as D (6 bases). There are 12 residues in the CDR3. V shed 1 base and J shed 9 bases, with 6 bases lying between them. In germline, CDR1 is SEHNR, CDR2 FQNEAQ (reference sequence). The CDR3 DNA reads TGTGCCAGCAGCTTAGGGGACAGGGAGCTGTTTTTT. It encodes CASSLGDRELFF.

This chain joins TRBV7-9 and TRBJ2-5, with 7 bases fitting TRBD1. CDR1 SEHNR and CDR2 FQNEAQ come from the germline V gene (reference sequence). There are 13 residues in the CDR3. V shed 5 bases, J shed 5 bases, and the junction held 5 bases outside the gene matches. The CDR3 is CASSRGGGETQYF. DNA of the CDR3: TGTGCCAGCAGCCGAGGGGGCGGGGAGACCCAGTACTTC.

V is TRBV5-1 and J is TRBJ2-7; 7 nucleotides agree with TRBD2. With 7 bases clipped from V and 6 bases from J, the junction kept 4 bases outside the gene matches. Germline V gene data show CDR1 as SGHRS and CDR2 as YFSETQ. The CDR3 loop spans 11 amino acids. Written as DNA, the CDR3 is TGCGCCAGCGTGGGGGAGGGCGAGCAGTACTTC. Translating gives CASVGEGEQYF.

The chain joins TRBV24-1 to TRBJ1-2, with a tentative D call TRBD1 (6 bases). Germline V gives CDR1 KGHDR, CDR2 SFDVKD. CDR3 length: 13 amino acids. V was shortened by 0 bases and J by 6 bases, with 7 bases between the two germline ends. In DNA form, the CDR3 reads TGTGCCACCAGTGATTTGGGGGGCGATGGCTACACCTTC. This encodes CATSDLGGDGYTF.

This clone was seen once. The chain uses TRBV28 and TRBJ2-1; 7 bases are shared with TRBD2. Germline trimming cut 3 bases from V and 5 bases from J; bases unmatched to any gene: 1. The CDR3 is made up of 13 amino acids. Germline CDR1 and CDR2: MDHEN and SYDVKM. CDR3 sequence reads: CASSFAGDNEQFF. DNA of the CDR3: TGTGCCAGCAGTTTCGCGGGAGACAATGAGCAGTTCTTC.

J is TRBJ2-7 and V is TRBV19; 10 bases are shared with TRBD1. Per germline, CDR1 LNHDA and CDR2 SQIVND (reference sequence). The CDR3 covers 15 residues. The trim removed 5 bases at V and 6 bases at J, leaving 10 bases unmatched. The CDR3, as DNA: TGTGCCAGTAGTCCCCCCGGGACAGGGGTCGGCGAGCAGTACTTC. Translation gives CASSPPGTGVGEQYF. Full variable domain (rest looked up from reference TRBV19 and TRBJ2-7): DGGITQSPKYLFRKEGQNVTLSCEQNLNHDAMYWYRQDPGQGLRLIYYSQIVNDFQKGDIAEGYSVSREKKESFPLTVTSAQKNPTAFYLCASSPPGTGVGEQYFGPGTRLTVT.

The table lists this clone with a few counts. The rearrangement links TRBV28 to TRBJ2-7; D uncertain. Per the germline V gene, CDR1 is MDHEN and CDR2 is SYDVKM. The V end was cut by 3 bases, the J end by 0 bases, with 12 bases between. The CDR3 runs to 15 residues. As DNA, the CDR3 is TGTGCCAGCAGTTTGTCCCTATTGAGCTCCTACGAGCAGTACTTC. This gives the protein CASSLSLLSSYEQYF. Full variable domain (rest looked up from reference TRBV28 and TRBJ2-7): DVKVTQSSRYLVKRTGEKVFLECVQDMDHENMFWYRQDPGLGLRLIYFSYDVKMKEKGDIPEGYSVSREKKERFSLILESASTNQTSMYLCASSLSLLSSYEQYFGPGTRLTVT.

The chain employs TRBV29-1 and TRBJ1-2; no clear D. The germline V gene encodes CDR1 SQVTM and CDR2 ANQGSEA. V lost 5 bases and J lost 6, with 13 bases in between. The CDR3 is 12 amino acids. CDR3 sequence (DNA): TGCAGCGTTATGGAGGGTACTAATGGCTACACCTTC. Amino acids: CSVMEGTNGYTF.

The gene calls are TRBV4-1 and TRBJ2-2; unclear D gene. From germline, CDR1 is MGHRA and CDR2 YSYEKL. V lost 4 bases to trimming and J lost 4 bases, with 4 bases between them. The CDR3 is 12 residues long. DNA of the CDR3: TGCGCCAGCAGCCCCTTCACCGGGGAGCTGTTTTTT. Its protein is CASSPFTGELFF.

This sequence joins TRBV19 and TRBJ1-2, with D tentatively TRBD1 (5 bases). There are 13 residues in the CDR3. V was cut by 3 bases and J by 8 bases, with 13 bases left in between. Germline V gene lookup returns CDR1 LNHDA and CDR2 SQIVND (reference sequence). The CDR3 nucleotides are TGTGCCAGTAGTATTCTGGGGCTGGAGGGCTACACCTTC. Protein sequence: CASSILGLEGYTF.

This clone has just one count. The rearrangement uses TRBV6-4 and TRBJ2-2; TRBD1 is a possible D gene (5 bases). This CDR3 is built from 14 residues. Germline V gene data show CDR1 as MRHNA and CDR2 as SNTAGT. Trimming stripped 3 bases from V and 3 bases from J, with 8 bases between. The CDR3 coding sequence is TGTGCCAGCAGTGAGACAGAGGACACCGGGGAGCTGTTTTTT. Translated: CASSETEDTGELFF.

This sequence joins TRBV28 and TRBJ2-1; D perhaps matches TRBD1 (5 bases). V was trimmed by 3 bases and J by 10 bases, leaving 7 bases between them. The CDR3 has 11 amino acids. Germline V gene sequence: CDR1 MDHEN, CDR2 SYDVKM. CDR3: CASSFRTEQFF. In DNA form, the CDR3 reads TGTGCCAGCAGTTTCAGGACAGAGCAGTTCTTC.

The CDR3 here is CASSLALKIPRGDTQYF. DNA for the CDR3: TGTGCCAGCAGCTTAGCGCTAAAGATCCCCCGTGGTGATACGCAGTATTTT. The rearrangement uses TRBV11-1 and TRBJ2-3; D uncertain. The germline V and J ends were trimmed by 0 bases and 6 bases, with 19 bases remaining between them. The CDR3 has 17 amino acids. Germline CDR1 reads SGHAT; CDR2 reads FQDESV (reference sequence).